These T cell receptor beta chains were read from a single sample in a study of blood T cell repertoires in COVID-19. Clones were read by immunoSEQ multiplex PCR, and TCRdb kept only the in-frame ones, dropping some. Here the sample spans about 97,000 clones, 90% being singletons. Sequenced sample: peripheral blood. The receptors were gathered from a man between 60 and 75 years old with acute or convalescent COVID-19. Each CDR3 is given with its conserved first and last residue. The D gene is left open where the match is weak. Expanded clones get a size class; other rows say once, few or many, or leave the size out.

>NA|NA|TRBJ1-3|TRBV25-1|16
TGTGCCAGCATTGGAGAGAGACGCGCCTCTGGAAACACCATATATTTT
CASIGERRASGNTIYF
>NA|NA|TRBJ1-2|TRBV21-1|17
TGTGCCAGCAGCAGCTACAGGGGGCCCCCTCCTAACTATGGCTACACCTTC
CASSSYRGPPPNYGYTF
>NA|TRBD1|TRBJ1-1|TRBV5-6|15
TGTGCCAGCAGGTATACAGGGGGCCAGAGCACTGAAGCTTTCTTT
CASRYTGGQSTEAFF
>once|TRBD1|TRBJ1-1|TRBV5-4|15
TGTGCCAGCAGCTTCCAGACAGGGAAGGACACTGAAGCTTTCTTT
CASSFQTGKDTEAFF
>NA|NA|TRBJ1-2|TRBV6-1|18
TGTGCCAGCAGTGAAAATGGAGGAAGAGCCCCCTTTAACTATGGCTACACCTTC
CASSENGGRAPFNYGYTF
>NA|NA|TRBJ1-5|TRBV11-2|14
TGTGCCAGCAGCCCGGGGGGGGGCAGTCAGCCCCAGCATTTT
CASSPGGGSQPQHF
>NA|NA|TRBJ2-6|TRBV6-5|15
TGTGCCAGCAGGCAGAAGATCTCTGGGGCCAACGTCCTGACTTTC
CASRQKISGANVLTF
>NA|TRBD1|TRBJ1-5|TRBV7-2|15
TGTGCCAGCAGCAAGGACAGGGGCCGGGGACAGCCCCAGCATTTT
CASSKDRGRGQPQHF
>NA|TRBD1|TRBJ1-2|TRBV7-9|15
TGTGCCAGCAGCTTAGCCTCAGGACAGGGTCTAGGCTACACCTTC
CASSLASGQGLGYTF
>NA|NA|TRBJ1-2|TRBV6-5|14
TGTGCCAGCAGTAAGGGGGACATTAACTATGGCTACACCTTC
CASSKGDINYGYTF
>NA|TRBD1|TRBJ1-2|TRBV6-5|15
TGTGCCAGCAGTTCCGGGACAGGCGGAAGCTATGGCTACACCTTC
CASSSGTGGSYGYTF
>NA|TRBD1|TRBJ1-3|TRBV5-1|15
TGCGCCAGCAGCTTGGACACAGGGGGTGGAAACACCATATATTTT
CASSLDTGGGNTIYF
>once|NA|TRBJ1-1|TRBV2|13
TGTGCCAGCAGGCGAACAGGAAGGGCTGAAGCTTTCTTT
CASRRTGRAEAFF
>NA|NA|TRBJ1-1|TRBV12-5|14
TGTGCTAGTGGTTCGGACGGGGAGATCACTGAAGCTTTCTTT
CASGSDGEITEAFF
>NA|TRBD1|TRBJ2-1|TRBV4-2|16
TGTGCCAGCAGCCAAGATCGCGGGACAGGCTACAATGAGCAGTTCTTC
CASSQDRGTGYNEQFF
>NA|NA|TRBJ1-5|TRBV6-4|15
TGTGCCAGCAGTGACTTTACCGGGATGAATCAGCCCCAGCATTTT
CASSDFTGMNQPQHF
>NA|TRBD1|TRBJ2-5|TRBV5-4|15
TGTGCCAGCAGCCCACCCGGGACAGGGGAAGAGACCCAGTACTTC
CASSPPGTGEETQYF
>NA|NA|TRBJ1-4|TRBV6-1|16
TGTGCCAGCAGTGAAGCAGTGGGAGCAACTAATGAAAAACTGTTTTTT
CASSEAVGATNEKLFF
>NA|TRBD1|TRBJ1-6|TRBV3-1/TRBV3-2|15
TGTGCCAGCAGCGACGGACAGGGGGGGAATTCACCCCTCCACTTT
CASSDGQGGNSPLHF
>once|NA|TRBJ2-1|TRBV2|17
TGTGCCAGCAGTGAACTGAGGGGGGGCCTGTTAGGGAATGAGCAGTTCTTC
CASSELRGGLLGNEQFF
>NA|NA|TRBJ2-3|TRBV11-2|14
TGTGCCAGCAGCTTAGGGGGGGGGCCAGATACGCAGTATTTT
CASSLGGGPDTQYF
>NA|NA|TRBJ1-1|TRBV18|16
TGTGCCAGCTCACCACCGTCAGTGAGGTCGAACACTGAAGCTTTCTTT
CASSPPSVRSNTEAFF
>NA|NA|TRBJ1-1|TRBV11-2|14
TGTGCCAGCAGCTTAGTAAGGGGGGGCACTGAAGCTTTCTTT
CASSLVRGGTEAFF
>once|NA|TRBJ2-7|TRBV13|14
TGTGCCAGCAGGGTTTGGGGGGGGCCCTACGAGCAGTACTTC
CASRVWGGPYEQYF
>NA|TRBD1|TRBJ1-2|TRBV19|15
TGTGCCAGTAGTTTCTCTCCCGGGACAGGAAATGGCTACACCTTC
CASSFSPGTGNGYTF
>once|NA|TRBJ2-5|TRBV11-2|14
TGTGCCAGCAGCTTATGGCAGGGACAAGAGACCCAGTACTTC
CASSLWQGQETQYF
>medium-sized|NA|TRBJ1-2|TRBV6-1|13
TGTGCCAGCAGTGAAGGGCAGTTCTATGGCTACACCTTC
CASSEGQFYGYTF
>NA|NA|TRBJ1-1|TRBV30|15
TGTGCCTGGAGTAACAGGCGACTTATGAACACTGAAGCTTTCTTT
CAWSNRRLMNTEAFF
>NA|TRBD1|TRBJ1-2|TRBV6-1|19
TGTGCCAGCAGTGAAGAGTGGATAGGCAGGGGGGTCTTCGGCTATGGCTACACCTTC
CASSEEWIGRGVFGYGYTF
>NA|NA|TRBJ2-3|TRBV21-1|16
TGTGCCAGCAGCAACCAACAGGGATGCGGCACAGATACGCAGTATTTT
CASSNQQGCGTDTQYF
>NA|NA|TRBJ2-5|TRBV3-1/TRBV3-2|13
TGTGCCAGCAGCCAAGGGGGGCCCGGGACCCAGTACTTC
CASSQGGPGTQYF
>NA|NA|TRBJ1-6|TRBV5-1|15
TGCGCCAGCAGCTTGGAAGGGGGAATTAATTCACCCCTCCACTTT
CASSLEGGINSPLHF
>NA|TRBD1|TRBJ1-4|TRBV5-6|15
TGTGCCAGCAGCTTGCCCCGGCAGGGGGGCGAAAAACTGTTTTTT
CASSLPRQGGEKLFF
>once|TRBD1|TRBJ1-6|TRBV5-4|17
TGTGCCAGCAGCGACCAAACAGGGGGCACGAATAATTCACCCCTCCACTTT
CASSDQTGGTNNSPLHF
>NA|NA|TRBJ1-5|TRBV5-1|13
TGCGCCAGCAGCTTGTTTCCGAATCAGCCCCAGCATTTT
CASSLFPNQPQHF
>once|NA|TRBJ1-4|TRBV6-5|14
TGTGCCAGCAGTTACGGGGGGACTTATGAAAAACTGTTTTTT
CASSYGGTYEKLFF
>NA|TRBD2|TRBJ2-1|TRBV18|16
TGTGCCAGCTCACGTACTAGCGGGGGGGCTTTAAATGAGCAGTTCTTC
CASSRTSGGALNEQFF
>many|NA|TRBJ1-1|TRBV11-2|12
TGTGCCAGCAGCTCCCTCCGGTTTGAAGCTTTCTTT
CASSSLRFEAFF
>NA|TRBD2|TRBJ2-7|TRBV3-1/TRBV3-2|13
TGTGCCAGCGGCATAGCGGGGGGGTACGAGCAGTACTTC
CASGIAGGYEQYF
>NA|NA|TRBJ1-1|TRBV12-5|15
TGTGCTAGTGGTTCCTCCCGACAGGCGCGGGCTGAAGCTTTCTTT
CASGSSRQARAEAFF
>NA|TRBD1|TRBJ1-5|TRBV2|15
TGTGCCAGCAGTCCACAGGGGGTTGTCAATCAGCCCCAGCATTTT
CASSPQGVVNQPQHF
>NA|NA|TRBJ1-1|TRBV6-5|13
TGTGCCAGCAGGTTACAGGAAAACACTGAAGCTTTCTTT
CASRLQENTEAFF
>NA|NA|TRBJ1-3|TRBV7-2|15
TGTGCCAGCAGCTCGCAAGGGAGCTCTGGAAACACCATATATTTT
CASSSQGSSGNTIYF
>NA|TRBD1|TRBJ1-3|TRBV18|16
TGTGCCAGCTCACCTTCCAGGGACAGCATTGGAAACACCATATATTTT
CASSPSRDSIGNTIYF
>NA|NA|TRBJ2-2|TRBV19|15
TGTGCCAGTAGTATTAGCAGGGGTTACACCGGGGAGCTGTTTTTT
CASSISRGYTGELFF
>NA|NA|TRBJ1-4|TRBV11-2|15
TGTGCCAGCAGCTTAGGTCAGGGGCCCAATGAAAAACTGTTTTTT
CASSLGQGPNEKLFF
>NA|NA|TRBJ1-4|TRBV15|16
TGTGCCACCAGCAGAGATCGGGAGGGTACTAATGAAAAACTGTTTTTT
CATSRDREGTNEKLFF
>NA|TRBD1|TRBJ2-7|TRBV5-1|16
TGCGCCAGCAGCTTACTTTCCGGGACAGGAATATACGAGCAGTACTTC
CASSLLSGTGIYEQYF